Sequencing of this TCR beta chain was carried out in a study of blood T cell repertoires in COVID-19. The germline CDR1 and CDR2 sequences are LGHNA and YNFKEQ. The CDR3 is 15 amino acids. V was cut by 2 bases and J by 0 bases, with 7 bases left in between. The data were produced by immunoSEQ multiplex PCR, yet TCRdb's version contains in-frame clones alone and is incomplete. This sample has 93,000 or so clones, with roughly 80% found just once. Source material: peripheral blood. This clonotype originated in a human donor in a cohort sampled during active COVID-19. This chain connects TRBV4-2 to TRBJ1-4; D call uncertain. The CDR3 loop reads CASSQRRPTNEKLFF. The CDR3 DNA is TGTGCCAGCAGCCAAAGGCGGCCAACTAATGAAAAACTGTTTTTT.